This TCR beta chain was captured by sequencing in a study of type 1 and type 2 diabetes patients. About the study: The cohort mixed type 1 diabetes, type 2 diabetes and nondiabetic donors.

The PCR template was genomic DNA. The TCR beta CDR3 region was amplified using 30 forward and 13 reverse primers. TCRdb reprocessed the multiplex PCR reads via MiXCR and lists one record per CDR3 protein. The profile shows around 300,000 distinct CDR3 sequences, roughly 50% of them singletons. General study results and limits: Type 2 diabetes and control samples shared highly correlated V and J usage, averaging approximately 0.97. Some expanded clones seen only in T1D might occur in additional T2D or control samples.

This clonotype was detected a few times. Its cognate antigen is unknown. Each diabetic donor fulfilled classification criteria for either type 1 or type 2. The sequencing input was peripheral blood mononuclear cells (PBMCs). This TCR came from a man between 18 and 35 years old with type 2 diabetes.

CDR3 in DNA: TGCAGTGCTAGAGATCCGATGACTACAGCGGGGTGGAATGAGCAGTTCTTC. Protein: CSARDPMTTAGWNEQFF. J is TRBJ2-1 and V is TRBV20-1; 7 positions agree with TRBD2. V lost 0 bases to trimming and J lost 7 bases; unmatched junction nucleotides: 15. The germline CDR1 and CDR2 sequences are DFQATT and SNEGSKA (reference sequence). The CDR3 totals 17 residues.